This TCR beta chain was retrieved from a study of cytomegalovirus exposure and HLA in healthy donors. Study-level points and caveats: A reported reduction in N-insertions relative to the roughly 700-donor mean was seen in an Asian-associated ancestry cluster in a later analysis. An analysis that came later showed most CMV-associated TCR beta chains appearing HLA-restricted.

A note on this clone: The antigen is undetermined.

The germline V and J ends were trimmed by 2 bases and 0 bases, with 5 bases remaining between them. The CDR3 is 13 residues long. Germline assignment: CDR1 SGHTA and CDR2 FQGNSA. 13 Jbeta primers and 60 Vbeta primers were used for the PCR. The assay was immunoSEQ multiplex PCR, and TCRdb's table has in-frame clones only and misses some. The data contain about 150,000 clones, around 80% of them singletons. The specimen sequenced was PBMCs. This clonotype was sampled from a young man in good health and CMV-seropositive. The chain is built from TRBV7-2 and TRBJ2-7; D call uncertain. CDR3: CASSLQVSYEQYF. Written as DNA, the CDR3 is TGTGCCAGCAGCTTACAGGTCTCCTACGAGCAGTACTTC.